A single sample is the source of the 21 T cell receptor beta chains below, sequenced in a study of identifying expanded T cells in peripheral blood. Generated by immunoSEQ multiplex PCR, the TCRdb table keeps only in-frame clones and is missing some. The sample lists approximately 100,000 clones, roughly 89% seen once, with about 15% in the top ten. Input material: blood. The receptors originated from a person aged 18 to 70 in good health.

On this clone itself: Other DNA sequences in the sample encode the same CDR3. This rearrangement joins TRBV6-5 to TRBJ2-7; D is undetermined. Trimming removed 5 bases at V and 4 bases at J, with 6 bases between. Germline V gene lookup returns CDR1 MNHEY and CDR2 SVGAGI. This CDR3 comprises 11 residues. CDR3 loop: CASSEGYEQYF. The CDR3 bases are TGTGCCAGCAGTGAAGGATACGAGCAGTACTTC.

This rearrangement joins TRBV7-9 to TRBJ1-6, with D unclear. V was trimmed by 5 bases and J by 6 bases, leaving 11 bases between them. Germline assignment: CDR1 SEHNR and CDR2 FQNEAQ (reference sequence). This CDR3 has 14 amino acids. The CDR3 region is CASSDGQPNSPLHF. For the CDR3, the DNA is TGTGCCAGCAGCGATGGCCAGCCTAATTCACCCCTCCACTTT.

V is TRBV30 and J is TRBJ2-7; 7 bases fit TRBD2. Germline CDR1 reads GTSNPN; CDR2 reads SVGIG (reference sequence). The trim removed 2 bases at V and 4 bases at J, leaving 8 bases unmatched. This CDR3 comprises 14 residues. CDR3 DNA sequence: TGTGCCTGGAGTCTACCAGCGGGGATATACGAGCAGTACTTC. Translation gives CAWSLPAGIYEQYF.

V is TRBV6-5 and J is TRBJ1-2; D is ambiguous. Deletions cut 6 bases from V and 1 base from J, with 9 bases between. Germline lookup yields CDR1 MNHEY and CDR2 SVGAGI. CDR3 length: 13 amino acids. The CDR3 DNA is TGTGCCAGCAGCTTCGACGGTAACTATGGCTACACCTTC. This sequence encodes CASSFDGNYGYTF.

J is TRBJ2-5 and V is TRBV7-2; D remains ambiguous. Germline CDR1 and CDR2: SGHTA and FQGNSA. V was pared by 5 bases and J by 2 bases, with 12 bases between. CDR3 length: 14 amino acids. The CDR3 spells CASSRGLTQETQYF. DNA for the CDR3: TGTGCCAGCAGCCGAGGCCTGACACAAGAGACCCAGTACTTC.

This chain connects TRBV30 to TRBJ1-2; the D is unclear. Per germline, CDR1 GTSNPN and CDR2 SVGIG (reference sequence). This CDR3 comprises 14 residues. Trimming left V 2 bases short and J 5 bases short, with 15 bases between. DNA of the CDR3: TGTGCCTGGAGTCCCAGTTACCGAGGTTATGGCTACACCTTC. Translated, it gives CAWSPSYRGYGYTF.

The V call is TRBV6-5, the J call TRBJ1-2, with 9 bases that match TRBD1. The CDR3 sequence is 14 residues long. The V and J ends lost 6 bases and 5 bases, in that order; junction bases with no gene match: 7. Germline V lookup: CDR1 MNHEY, CDR2 SVGAGI. As DNA, the CDR3 is TGTGCCAGCAGAGTGGACAGGGGCATTTATGGCTACACCTTC. Translation: CASRVDRGIYGYTF.

The chain links TRBV11-2 to TRBJ1-1, with D unclear. The CDR3 consists of 15 residues. Trimming pared 5 bases from V and 5 bases from J, leaving 18 bases between. Germline lookup yields CDR1 SGHAT and CDR2 FQNNGV. CDR3 bases: TGTGCCAGCAGCCTTTTGTTGGAGTCTGGGACTGAAGCTTTCTTT. The encoded protein is CASSLLLESGTEAFF.

This chain links TRBV19 with TRBJ1-5, with D unclear. The CDR3 has 16 residues. V shed 1 base and J shed 2 bases, with 12 bases lying between them. CDR1 is LNHDA and CDR2 is SQIVND in the germline V gene (reference sequence). The CDR3 DNA is TGTGCCAGTAGTATAGGAGAGGGTACCGGCAATCAGCCCCAGCATTTT. Translated, it gives CASSIGEGTGNQPQHF.

V usage is TRBV18 and J usage is TRBJ1-4; 7 nucleotides agree with TRBD1. Germline V gene sequence: CDR1 KGHSH, CDR2 LQKENI. The CDR3 has 15 amino acids. V dropped 3 bases and J dropped 4; count of bases not matched to a gene: 5. The CDR3 nucleotides are TGTGCCAGCTCACCGCCGGGACAGATTAATGAAAAACTGTTTTTT. It encodes CASSPPGQINEKLFF.

The chain has TRBV13 and TRBJ1-1; tentative D call: TRBD1 (6 bases). The CDR3 totals 14 residues. Germline CDR1 reads PRHDT; CDR2 reads FYEKMQ (reference sequence). Trimming took 6 bases from V and 5 from J, leaving 16 bases between them. In nucleotides, the CDR3 is TGTGCCAGCAGTTTACGGGGGGCAGGGACTGAAGCTTTCTTT. It specifies CASSLRGAGTEAFF.

The V and J genes are TRBV15 and TRBJ2-2; D is possibly TRBD1 or TRBD2 (5 bases each). The V end was cut by 0 bases, the J end by 2 bases, with 10 bases between. This CDR3 is built from 16 residues. CDR1 and CDR2 from the germline V gene are LNHNV and YYDKDF (reference sequence). Here the CDR3 reads CATSRDTGTNTGELFF. CDR3 nucleotide sequence: TGTGCCACCAGCAGAGATACCGGGACCAACACCGGGGAGCTGTTTTTT.

This sequence joins TRBV5-4 and TRBJ2-1; 13 bases map to TRBD2. With V trimmed by 4 bases and J by 4 bases, 8 bases remained unmatched. Per the germline V gene, CDR1 is SGHNT and CDR2 is YYREEE (reference sequence). This CDR3 is built from 17 residues. CDR3 in amino acids: CASSRTSGGLKYNEQFF. CDR3 sequence (DNA): TGTGCCAGCAGCAGGACTAGCGGGGGCCTCAAATACAATGAGCAGTTCTTC.

This chain uses TRBV4-3 with TRBJ2-7; D possibly uses TRBD1 or TRBD2 (5 bases each). There are 18 residues in the CDR3. Trimming cost V 0 bases and J 4 bases, with 22 bases left between them. Germline CDR1 and CDR2: LGHNA and YSLEER. CDR3 region: CASSQDWSLGPGSYEQYF. The CDR3 nucleotides are TGCGCCAGCAGCCAAGATTGGTCTTTGGGACCGGGGTCGTACGAGCAGTACTTC.

This chain joins TRBV7-2 and TRBJ2-5; tentative D call: TRBD2 (6 bases). This CDR3 region has 14 residues. CDR1 and CDR2 (germline): SGHTA, FQGNSA. V was trimmed by 3 bases and J by 4 bases, leaving 12 bases between them. The CDR3 bases are TGTGCCAGCAGCTTTCAACTAGCAGGAGAGACCCAGTACTTC. Amino acids: CASSFQLAGETQYF.

This clone showed up just a few times. The chain has TRBV4-3 and TRBJ2-5, with D perhaps assigned TRBD1 or TRBD2 (6 bases each). In germline, CDR1 is LGHNA, CDR2 YSLEER. The V end lost 0 bases, the J end lost 5 bases, and 10 bases lay between the germline ends. This CDR3 has 14 residues. In nucleotides, the CDR3 is TGCGCCAGCAGCCAAGAAGGGGGGCGGGAGACCCAGTACTTC. Translating it yields CASSQEGGRETQYF.

The sample holds a few counts of this clone. The chain links TRBV10-1 to TRBJ2-7, with no clear D. The germline V gene has CDR1 WNHNN and CDR2 SYGVQD (reference sequence). V dropped 2 bases and J dropped 7 bases, with 6 bases sitting between them. This CDR3 has 11 residues. CDR3 loop: CASSEGSEQYF. The CDR3 region has the DNA TGCGCCAGCAGTGAGGGTAGTGAGCAGTACTTC.

This clone came up once. V is TRBV14 and J is TRBJ1-2, with unresolved D. Trimming shortened V by 1 base and J by 2 bases, and 5 bases separated the two germline ends. The germline gives CDR1 SGHDN, CDR2 FVKESK. CDR3 size: 13 residues. As DNA, the CDR3 is TGTGCCAGCAGCCAAGTGGTAAACTATGGCTACACCTTC. This gives the protein CASSQVVNYGYTF.

The V gene is TRBV9, the J gene TRBJ2-5; D is perhaps TRBD1 or TRBD2 (6 bases each). The V end was cut by 3 bases, the J end by 10 bases, with 16 bases between. In germline, CDR1 is SGDLS, CDR2 YYNGEE. The CDR3 loop spans 13 amino acids. The DNA of the CDR3 is TGTGCCAGCAGCGGGGGGGCCCACCGGGGCCAGTACTTC. Its protein product is CASSGGAHRGQYF.

This chain links TRBV27 with TRBJ1-5; tentatively, D is TRBD1 (6 bases). The CDR3 has 14 residues. Germline CDR1 and CDR2: MNHEY and SMNVEV (reference sequence). V dropped 6 bases and J dropped 0 bases, with 9 bases sitting between them. CDR3 DNA: TGTGCCAGCAGACTACAGGGTAGCAATCAGCCCCAGCATTTT. It translates to CASRLQGSNQPQHF.

The chain couples TRBV6-5 to TRBJ2-3; D remains ambiguous. The CDR3 covers 15 residues. Germline V lookup: CDR1 MNHEY, CDR2 SVGAGI. V lost 3 bases, J lost 0 bases, and 10 bases lay in between. CDR3 sequence (DNA): TGTGCCAGCAGTTATGGGGATTTCAGCACAGATACGCAGTATTTT. Translation: CASSYGDFSTDTQYF.